A single T cell receptor beta chain is shown here with its context. Its antigen is unknown. Germline trimming cut 6 bases from V and 4 bases from J; bases unmatched to any gene: 1. Germline V CDR1 and CDR2: MRHNA, SNTAGT. This CDR3 has 12 residues. Every bit of the isolated RNA underwent reverse transcription, so sequencing read expressed TCRB transcripts. Sequencing was performed with immunoSEQ multiplex PCR; in TCRdb, only in-frame clones are kept and a portion is missing. The sample records some 22,000 clones, about 50% being singletons. This specimen belongs to a study of beta chain features in type 1 diabetes. Study conclusions and caveats: Type 1 diabetes patients showed a moderate but significant shortening of TCRB CDR3s in all four CD4+ subsets.

Source material: stem cell memory CD4+ T cells from blood. The TCR originated in a man younger than 35 with type 1 diabetes. The rearrangement links TRBV6-4 to TRBJ1-1, with 8 bases identical to TRBD1. CDR3 nucleotide sequence: TGTGCCAGCAGAGGACAGGGCACTGAAGCTTTCTTT. It encodes CASRGQGTEAFF.